The clone carrying this T cell receptor (beta chain) was seen a handful of times. No antigen is known for it. The data derive from a study of beta chain features in type 1 diabetes. Whole-study results and caveats: Shortening of TCRB CDR3s, moderate but significant, appeared in all four CD4+ subsets of Type 1 diabetes patients.

CDR3 length: 14 residues. Trimming stripped 5 bases from V and 4 bases from J, with 11 bases between. Germline CDR1 and CDR2: ENHRY and SYGVKD. The sequenced template was cDNA made from the entire isolated RNA. Measured with immunoSEQ multiplex PCR; TCRdb has only the in-frame clones, and not every one. The repertoire holds some 350,000 clones, with roughly 14% as singletons. The V and J genes are TRBV10-3 and TRBJ2-2, with a weak D call TRBD1 (6 bases). The sequencing sample was made of naive CD4+ T cells from blood. This TCR was recovered from a woman between 18 and 30 years old with type 1 diabetes. CDR3 DNA sequence: TGTGCCATCAGTAGCCAACAGGGCACCGGGGAGCTGTTTTTT. This translates into CAISSQQGTGELFF.